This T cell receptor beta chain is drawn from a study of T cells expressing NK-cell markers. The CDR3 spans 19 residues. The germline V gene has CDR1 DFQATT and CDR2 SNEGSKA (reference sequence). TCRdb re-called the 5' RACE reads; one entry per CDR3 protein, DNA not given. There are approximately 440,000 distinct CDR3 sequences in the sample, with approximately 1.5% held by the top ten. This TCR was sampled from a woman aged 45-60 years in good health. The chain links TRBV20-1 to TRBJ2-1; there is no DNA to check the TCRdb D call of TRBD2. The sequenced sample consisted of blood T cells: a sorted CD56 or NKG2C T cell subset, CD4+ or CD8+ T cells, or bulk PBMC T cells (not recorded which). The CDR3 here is CSARDLGRPGLAGGHEQFF.